This passage covers 26 T cell receptor beta chains from one sample sequenced in a study of blood T cell repertoires in COVID-19. The method was immunoSEQ multiplex PCR; TCRdb's version includes in-frame clones alone and lacks a portion of them. The sample shows a few hundred thousand clones, 84% of them seen only once. The sample consisted of peripheral blood. Every receptor here comes from a man between 60 and 75 years old with acute or convalescent COVID-19.

The CDR3 DNA follows: TGTGCCAGTAGCCTCCGGACAGGGTGGATCGCTGAAGCTTTCTTT. Protein: CASSLRTGWIAEAFF. The genes are TRBV19 and TRBJ1-1, with 8 bases identical to TRBD1. The length of the CDR3 is 15 residues. V trimming: 6 bases; J trimming: 6 bases; junction bases outside the gene matches: 12. CDR1 LNHDA and CDR2 SQIVND come from the germline V gene (reference sequence).

V usage is TRBV7-2 and J usage is TRBJ2-7; D might be TRBD2 (5 bases). The germline V gene has CDR1 SGHTA and CDR2 FQGNSA. The CDR3 is 16 residues long. Between the trimmed V and J ends, which lost 1 base and 2 bases, there was a span of 15 bases. Here the CDR3 DNA reads TGTGCCAGCAGCTTAGGGGAGTCGCGGGCTCCCTACGAGCAGTACTTC. Protein sequence: CASSLGESRAPYEQYF.

The rearrangement uses TRBV6-6 and TRBJ2-2; D perhaps matches TRBD1 (5 bases). The CDR3 runs to 12 residues. Germline CDR1 is MNHNY and CDR2 is SVGAGI (reference sequence). Trimming removed 6 bases at V and 6 bases at J, with 8 bases between. CDR3 DNA: TGTGCCAGCAGAACAGGAGCCGGGGAGCTGTTTTTT. Translated: CASRTGAGELFF.

The chain links TRBV5-4 to TRBJ2-3; D possibly corresponds to TRBD2 (5 bases). The germline CDR1 and CDR2 sequences are SGHNT and YYREEE (reference sequence). V was pared by 3 bases and J by 2 bases, with 16 bases between. The CDR3 spans 16 residues. The CDR3 region has the DNA TGTGCCAGCAGCTACGGACTGGGAAGAGACACAGATACGCAGTATTTT. Residues: CASSYGLGRDTDTQYF.

The table lists this clone with a count of one. The chain recombines TRBV29-1 with TRBJ2-7; 7 bases fit TRBD1. V was clipped by 0 bases and J by 6 bases; unmatched bases: 8. Germline V lookup: CDR1 SQVTM, CDR2 ANQGSEA. The CDR3 consists of 14 residues. The chain's CDR3 is CSVEDITTGFEQYF. CDR3 coding DNA: TGCAGCGTTGAAGATATTACGACAGGGTTCGAGCAGTACTTC.

The chain employs TRBV25-1 and TRBJ2-7; 7 bases match TRBD1. Looked up from germline, CDR1 is MGHDK and CDR2 is SYGVNS. After removal of 4 bases from V and 2 bases from J, the junction contained 8 bases not matched to a gene. The CDR3 is 15 amino acids. CDR3 nucleotides: TGTGCCAGCAGTGGAACGACAGGGCCAGCCTACGAGCAGTACTTC. Amino acid sequence: CASSGTTGPAYEQYF.

A single count supports this clone. The rearrangement joins TRBV6-4 to TRBJ1-2, with D maybe TRBD1 (5 bases). Trimming removed 6 bases from V and 2 bases from J, with 13 bases in between. Germline CDR1 reads MRHNA; CDR2 reads SNTAGT. The CDR3 runs to 14 residues. The CDR3 here is CASSQWGLNYGYTF. The CDR3 nucleotides are TGTGCCAGCAGCCAGTGGGGACTAAACTATGGCTACACCTTC.

This clone was observed a few times. The genes are TRBV7-9 and TRBJ2-2; D remains unclear. The CDR3 runs to 14 residues. Trimming pared 5 bases from V and 0 bases from J, leaving 7 bases between. CDR1 and CDR2 from the germline V gene are SEHNR and FQNEAQ (reference sequence). The CDR3 DNA reads TGTGCCAGCAGCCAAGCAACGAACACCGGGGAGCTGTTTTTT. Its translation: CASSQATNTGELFF.

The CDR3 loop is CASSQDRTGGETQYF. The CDR3 DNA is TGCGCCAGCAGCCAAGACCGGACAGGGGGAGAGACCCAGTACTTC. The V and J genes are TRBV4-3 and TRBJ2-5; 10 nucleotides agree with TRBD1. V was pared by 0 bases and J by 4 bases, with 2 bases of the junction left unmatched. From germline, CDR1 is LGHNA and CDR2 YSLEER. This CDR3 has 15 amino acids.

The chain joins TRBV1 to TRBJ1-2; the DNA was not used to check the table's D call, TRBD1. TRBV1 is classified as a pseudogene. The CDR3 is made up of 15 amino acids. The CDR3 protein is CTSSLRDRVKDGYTF. CDR3 coding DNA: TGCACCAGCAGCCTACGGGACAGGGTGAAGGATGGCTACACCTTC.

The CDR3 DNA is TGTGCCAGCAGCCAGGACAGGCTTAGCAATCAGCCCCAGCATTTT. Its protein is CASSQDRLSNQPQHF. The genes are TRBV7-8 and TRBJ1-5, with 7 bases matching TRBD1. This CDR3 spans 15 amino acids. V trimming: 5 bases; J trimming: 0 bases; junction bases outside the gene matches: 4. Germline V CDR1 and CDR2: SGHVS, FQNEAQ.

The rearrangement links TRBV19 to TRBJ2-3; 9 bases fit TRBD2. CDR3 length: 18 residues. Trimming cost V 0 bases and J 2 bases; bases outside gene matches: 9. CDR1 and CDR2 (germline): LNHDA, SQIVND (reference sequence). The CDR3 DNA reads as TGTGCCAGTAGTATAGATAGTTGGGCTAGCGGGGACACAGATACGCAGTATTTT. Translating it yields CASSIDSWASGDTDTQYF.

The chain uses TRBV18 and TRBJ2-3; tentatively, D is TRBD1 (6 bases). The V end lost 6 bases, the J end lost 0 bases, and 16 bases lay between the germline ends. Germline CDR1 is KGHSH and CDR2 is LQKENI. CDR3 length equals 16 residues. The CDR3 protein is CASSPTRGISTDTQYF. DNA of the CDR3: TGTGCCAGCTCTCCTACTAGGGGGATTAGCACAGATACGCAGTATTTT.

This sequence joins TRBV18 and TRBJ1-2, with D possibly TRBD1 on 6 matching bases. Germline-derived CDR1 and CDR2 are KGHSH and LQKENI. The CDR3 consists of 14 residues. The V and J ends lost 1 base and 4 bases respectively, with 10 bases between them. Here the CDR3 DNA reads TGTGCCAGCTCACCACTTCCAGGGGTCTATGGCTACACCTTC. It encodes CASSPLPGVYGYTF.

V is TRBV3-1 (or the pseudogene TRBV3-2) and J is TRBJ2-6; the match to TRBD2 covers 7 bases. This CDR3 spans 15 amino acids. The J segment lost 2 bases and the V segment lost 2 bases, leaving 0 bases of the junction unmatched. Looked up from germline, CDR1 is LGHDT and CDR2 is YNNKEL (reference sequence). CDR3 in DNA: TGTGCCAGCAGCCAACGGGGGGCTGGGGCCAACGTCCTGACTTTC. Amino acids: CASSQRGAGANVLTF.

The genes are TRBV3-1 (or the pseudogene TRBV3-2) and TRBJ1-6; 9 nucleotides align to TRBD1. V was pared by 1 base and J by 7 bases, with 5 bases of the junction left unmatched. CDR1 and CDR2 from the germline V gene are LGHDT and YNNKEL (reference sequence). CDR3 size: 16 residues. The CDR3 nucleotides are TGTGCCAGCAGCCAAGGCGGACAGGGGACGAATTCACCCCTCCACTTT. It specifies CASSQGGQGTNSPLHF.

The rearrangement joins TRBV24-1 to TRBJ2-7, with D possibly matching TRBD1 (6 bases). The germline V gene has CDR1 KGHDR and CDR2 SFDVKD. Between the trimmed V and J ends, which lost 0 bases and 2 bases, there was a span of 19 bases. The CDR3 runs to 18 residues. The CDR3 DNA reads as TGTGCCACCAGTGATTTGCACGTTTGGGACAACCGAACCTACGAGCAGTACTTC. It translates to CATSDLHVWDNRTYEQYF.

This clone turned up a few times. The chain has TRBV7-8 and TRBJ2-7; the D gene is possibly TRBD1 (6 bases). Germline-derived CDR1 and CDR2 are SGHVS and FQNEAQ. The CDR3 sequence is 14 residues long. V was cut by 2 bases and J by 5 bases, with 13 bases left in between. The DNA of the CDR3 is TGTGCCAGCAGCTTAATCTGGACAGCTAACGAGCAGTACTTC. Residues: CASSLIWTANEQYF.

The chain links TRBV19 to TRBJ2-2; D might be TRBD2 (6 bases). Trimming removed 6 bases at V and 0 bases at J, with 20 bases between. Germline CDR1 reads LNHDA; CDR2 reads SQIVND (reference sequence). This CDR3 contains 18 residues. The CDR3 reads CASSMPVSGFSNTGELFF. The CDR3 nucleotides are TGTGCCAGTAGCATGCCCGTCAGCGGGTTCTCGAACACCGGGGAGCTGTTTTTT.

This rearrangement joins TRBV9 to TRBJ2-3, with D possibly matching TRBD2 (5 bases). This CDR3 has 16 amino acids. The V and J ends lost 0 bases and 0 bases respectively, with 11 bases between them. Germline assignment: CDR1 SGDLS and CDR2 YYNGEE. For the CDR3, the DNA is TGTGCCAGCAGCGTAGTCCACGGGGAGAGCACAGATACGCAGTATTTT. This sequence encodes CASSVVHGESTDTQYF.

J is TRBJ2-1 and V is TRBV29-1; 10 nucleotides match TRBD2. The CDR3 runs 14 residues. Germline V gene sequence: CDR1 SQVTM, CDR2 ANQGSEA. Trimming took 4 bases from V and 10 from J; bases not matched to a gene: 10. The CDR3 DNA reads TGCAGCGTTGGGGCTAGCGGGAGAGTTTTGGAGCAGTTCTTC. Translating it yields CSVGASGRVLEQFF.

The chain carries TRBV7-2 and TRBJ1-6; no clear D gene. With 5 bases removed from V and 8 bases from J, the gap between germline ends came to 10 bases. From germline, CDR1 is SGHTA and CDR2 FQGNSA. This CDR3 comprises 13 residues. The CDR3 DNA follows: TGTGCCAGCAGCGCAGTCCGATATTCACCCCTCCACTTT. Its protein is CASSAVRYSPLHF. Combining the CDR3 with reference TRBV7-2 and TRBJ1-6 gives the whole variable domain GAGVSQSPSNKVTEKGKDVELRCDPISGHTALYWYRQSLGQGLEFLIYFQGNSAPDKSGLPSDRFSAERTGGSVSTLTIQRTQQEDSAVYLCASSAVRYSPLHFGNGTRLTVT.

The V and J genes are TRBV25-1 and TRBJ1-6; D possibly corresponds to TRBD1 (5 bases). CDR1 and CDR2 (germline): MGHDK, SYGVNS. V dropped 8 bases and J dropped 7 bases, with 15 bases sitting between them. The CDR3 sequence is 14 residues long. The CDR3 region has the DNA TGTGCCAGCGCCCGCCCAGGGTGGAATTCACCCCTCCACTTT. Translation: CASARPGWNSPLHF.

The V gene is TRBV6-5, the J gene TRBJ1-6; the D is unclear. The CDR3 length is 14 residues. V was cut by 6 bases and J by 5 bases, with 11 bases left in between. The germline V gene has CDR1 MNHEY and CDR2 SVGAGI. The CDR3 loop is CASRTGVNNSPLHF. The CDR3 DNA reads TGTGCCAGCAGAACCGGGGTTAATAATTCACCCCTCCACTTT.

This clone was seen more than once but under ten times. The V call is TRBV7-2, the J call TRBJ2-1; tentatively, D is TRBD1 (5 bases). CDR3 length: 13 amino acids. Per germline, CDR1 SGHTA and CDR2 FQGNSA. The V gene lost 2 bases and the J gene lost 7 bases, with 9 bases spanning the gap. The CDR3 DNA reads as TGTGCCAGCAGCTTACCAGGGTGGAATGAGCAGTTCTTC. Translated: CASSLPGWNEQFF.

The CDR3 spells CASSAGGQGSYEQYF. The CDR3 nucleotides are TGTGCCAGCAGCGCGGGAGGACAGGGGAGCTACGAGCAGTACTTC. The chain carries TRBV11-2 and TRBJ2-7, with a tentative D call TRBD1 (9 bases). Trimming pared 5 bases from V and 3 bases from J, leaving 17 bases between. The CDR3 loop spans 15 amino acids. Germline V gene lookup returns CDR1 SGHAT and CDR2 FQNNGV.